The 25 T cell receptor beta chains given below trace back to one sample, sequenced in a study of CD4 T cells in relation to SARS-CoV-2 and coronaviruses. The unexposed donors gave CD4+ T cells in about 2011-2018, prior to COVID-19. After about ten days of culture, CD4+ T cells were isolated. Sequencing used immunoSEQ multiplex PCR; TCRdb keeps in-frame clones, though not all of them. Of about 19,000 clones listed, over 65% were seen once; the top ten hold 23%. No antigen has been assigned to these receptors. Sequencing was done on a sample of CD4+ T cells from PBMCs, cultured in vitro. Receptors originate from a human donor in good health.

The V call is TRBV2, the J call TRBJ1-2, with 9 positions matching TRBD1. Germline CDR1 is SNHLY and CDR2 is FYNNEI. With 1 base clipped from V and 6 bases from J, the junction kept 3 bases outside the gene matches. CDR3 length: 14 residues. The CDR3 reads CASSEEWTGDGYTF. CDR3 DNA: TGTGCCAGCAGTGAAGAGTGGACAGGGGATGGCTACACCTTC. Full variable domain (rest looked up from reference TRBV2 and TRBJ1-2): EPEVTQTPSHQVTQMGQEVILRCVPISNHLYFYWYRQILGQKVEFLVSFYNNEISEKSEIFDDQFSVERPDGSNFTLKIRSTKLEDSAMYFCASSEEWTGDGYTFGSGTRLTVV.

The chain carries TRBV7-3 and TRBJ2-5, with TRBD1 identical over 11 bases. Trimming cost V 5 bases and J 4 bases; bases outside gene matches: 9. The CDR3 runs to 16 residues. The germline V gene has CDR1 SGHTA and CDR2 FQGTGA. The CDR3 DNA follows: TGTGCCAGCAGCCCACGGGACAGGGGGACCGGAGAGACCCAGTACTTC. It encodes CASSPRDRGTGETQYF. Filled out from reference TRBV7-3 and TRBJ2-5, the complete variable domain reads GAGVSQTPSNKVTEKGKYVELRCDPISGHTALYWYRQSLGQGPEFLIYFQGTGAADDSGLPNDRFFAVRPEGSVSTLKIQRTERGDSAVYLCASSPRDRGTGETQYFGPGTRLLVL.

This clone was counted a few times. The rearrangement joins TRBV19 to TRBJ1-2; 7 bases map to TRBD1. The V segment lost 10 bases and the J segment 0 bases; nucleotides outside the gene matches: 8. The CDR3 totals 14 residues. Germline V gene data show CDR1 as LNHDA and CDR2 as SQIVND (reference sequence). This CDR3 reads CATRGTAANYGYTF. CDR3 sequence (DNA): TGTGCCACCAGGGGGACAGCAGCTAACTATGGCTACACCTTC.

J is TRBJ1-5 and V is TRBV2; TRBD1 matches at 11 bases. The CDR3 is 14 amino acids. V dropped 6 bases and J dropped 3; count of bases not matched to a gene: 1. Per germline, CDR1 SNHLY and CDR2 FYNNEI. The CDR3 loop is CASRGQGVNQPQHF. Here the CDR3 DNA reads TGTGCCAGCAGGGGACAGGGGGTCAATCAGCCCCAGCATTTT. Combining the CDR3 with reference TRBV2 and TRBJ1-5 gives the whole variable domain EPEVTQTPSHQVTQMGQEVILRCVPISNHLYFYWYRQILGQKVEFLVSFYNNEISEKSEIFDDQFSVERPDGSNFTLKIRSTKLEDSAMYFCASRGQGVNQPQHFGDGTRLSIL.

DNA for the CDR3: TGTGCCAGTAGTCCGGGACAGGTTCCCAATCAGCCCCAGCATTTT. Residues: CASSPGQVPNQPQHF. J is TRBJ1-5 and V is TRBV19; TRBD1 matches 8 bases. Germline lookup yields CDR1 LNHDA and CDR2 SQIVND (reference sequence). This CDR3 is built from 15 residues. With V trimmed by 5 bases and J by 3 bases, 6 bases remained unmatched.

The chain joins TRBV21-1 to TRBJ2-1; the DNA was not compared with TRBD2, the D call given in the table. TRBV21-1 is a listed pseudogene. CDR3 size: 17 residues. The DNA of the CDR3 is TGTGCCAGCAGCTCCTTGAGGCTAGCGGCCCTCTACAATGAGCAGTTCTTC. It yields the protein CASSSLRLAALYNEQFF.

CDR3 sequence (DNA): TGTGCCAGCAGTTCGGAGGGGGCGGCGGAGCTGTTTTTT. Protein sequence: CASSSEGAAELFF. The chain employs TRBV11-3 and TRBJ2-2; a weak D match, TRBD1 (7 bases). V was pared by 6 bases and J by 10 bases, with 15 bases between. The CDR3 contains 13 residues. The germline CDR1 and CDR2 sequences are SGHNT and YENEEA.

The chain recombines TRBV4-1 with TRBJ2-7, with 7 bases that match TRBD1. The V and J ends lost 3 bases and 0 bases, in that order; junction bases with no gene match: 5. Germline loops: CDR1 MGHRA, CDR2 YSYEKL. This CDR3 has 15 amino acids. In nucleotides, the CDR3 is TGCGCCAGCAGCCAGCTCGGACAGGCCTCCTACGAGCAGTACTTC. It codes for CASSQLGQASYEQYF.

The chain couples TRBV7-3 to TRBJ2-3; possible D gene TRBD1, 6 bases. Germline values: CDR1 SGHTA, CDR2 FQGTGA. Trimming shortened V by 4 bases and J by 6 bases, and 8 bases separated the two germline ends. This CDR3 is built from 12 residues. CDR3 loop: CASSSDRDTQYF. The CDR3 nucleotides are TGTGCCAGCAGCTCCGACAGGGATACGCAGTATTTT.

The table lists this clone with a count of one. The chain is built from TRBV5-1 and TRBJ2-5; the D is unclear. This CDR3 has 14 amino acids. Trimming took 0 bases from V and 1 from J, leaving 7 bases between them. Germline V lookup: CDR1 SGHRS, CDR2 YFSETQ. CDR3 DNA: TGCGCCAGCAGCTTGGGGGTGACCCAAGAGACCCAGTACTTC. Amino acid sequence: CASSLGVTQETQYF.

This clone appeared a few times. The V and J genes are TRBV19 and TRBJ2-1, with D perhaps TRBD1 (5 bases). Trimming left V 5 bases short and J 8 bases short, with 13 bases between. The CDR3 has 13 residues. CDR1 and CDR2 (germline): LNHDA, SQIVND (reference sequence). The CDR3 DNA sequence: TGTGCCAGTAGTCCCGACCAGGGCGATGAGCAGTTCTTC. Its translation: CASSPDQGDEQFF.

In DNA form, the CDR3 reads TGTGCCAGCAGCCGGGACAGGGTCTTCGCGAACACCGGGGAGCTGTTTTTT. Residues: CASSRDRVFANTGELFF. V usage is TRBV7-6 and J usage is TRBJ2-2; 9 nucleotides agree with TRBD1. This CDR3 has 17 amino acids. Germline lookup yields CDR1 SGHVS and CDR2 FNYEAQ. Trimming cost V 5 bases and J 0 bases; bases outside gene matches: 7.

The rearrangement joins TRBV30 to TRBJ2-3, with a tentative D call TRBD1 (5 bases). The germline CDR1 and CDR2 sequences are GTSNPN and SVGIG (reference sequence). Trimming took off 2 bases at V and 3 bases at J, with 9 bases between the two ends. The CDR3 extends over 13 amino acids. The CDR3 sequence is CAWSRGGTDTQYF. DNA for the CDR3: TGTGCCTGGAGTAGGGGTGGTACAGATACGCAGTATTTT.

The chain combines TRBV2 with TRBJ2-7; D gene unclear. The ends were cut back, 7 bases at V and 3 bases at J, with 13 bases in the middle. The CDR3 is 13 residues long. Per germline, CDR1 SNHLY and CDR2 FYNNEI. The CDR3 region is CASTKIGNYEQYF. In nucleotides, the CDR3 is TGTGCCAGCACCAAAATAGGCAACTACGAGCAGTACTTC.

In its sample, this clone was seen a few times. The rearrangement uses TRBV29-1 and TRBJ2-2, with 8 nucleotides matching TRBD1. Losses at the gene ends were 5 bases for V and 0 bases for J; bases not matched to a gene: 2. This CDR3 is 14 amino acids long. The germline V gene encodes CDR1 SQVTM and CDR2 ANQGSEA. The CDR3 nucleotides are TGCAGCGTTCGACAGGGGACGAACACCGGGGAGCTGTTTTTT. Protein product: CSVRQGTNTGELFF.

The V and J genes are TRBV6-2 or TRBV6-3 and TRBJ2-1; D is possibly TRBD2 (5 bases). This CDR3 has 17 residues. The V gene lost 0 bases and the J gene lost 1 base, with 13 bases spanning the gap. Germline values: CDR1 MNHEY, CDR2 SVGEGT. CDR3 sequence reads: CASSYSLIRTSYNEQFF. The CDR3 coding sequence is TGTGCCAGCAGTTACTCCTTGATAAGGACTTCCTACAATGAGCAGTTCTTC.

This rearrangement joins TRBV2 to TRBJ2-5; D is uncertain. Trimming pared 3 bases from V and 5 bases from J, leaving 4 bases between. CDR3 length: 11 residues. Germline V CDR1 and CDR2: SNHLY, FYNNEI. CDR3 coding DNA: TGTGCCAGCAGTGAGGGGGAGACCCAGTACTTC. Its protein product is CASSEGETQYF.

The chain links TRBV29-1 to TRBJ2-7; perhaps TRBD2 as D (5 bases). CDR1 and CDR2 from the germline V gene are SQVTM and ANQGSEA. Trimming removed 6 bases from V and 7 bases from J, with 22 bases in between. The CDR3 length is 14 residues. This chain's CDR3 is CSVRRSGNLQEQYF. The CDR3, as DNA: TGCAGCGTGCGCCGCTCCGGGAACCTCCAAGAGCAGTACTTC.

This chain uses TRBV4-3 with TRBJ2-2; D gene uncertain. This CDR3 region has 16 residues. V was clipped by 1 base and J by 2 bases, with 11 bases between them. The V gene's germline CDR1 is LGHNA and CDR2 YSLEER. The CDR3 nucleotides are TGCGCCAGCAGCCAAGCTAGGGTAGGCAACACCGGGGAGCTGTTTTTT. Protein product: CASSQARVGNTGELFF.

Here the CDR3 DNA reads TGTGCCAGCAGCTTAACTCCGGGATTCACTCTCCACGACAGCTTCAGGAACACTGAAGCTTTCTTT. This translates into CASSLTPGFTLHDSFRNTEAFF. V and J are TRBV13 and TRBJ1-1; D is possibly TRBD1 (5 bases). V lost 2 bases and J 1 base, leaving 32 bases between the germline ends. CDR1 and CDR2 from the germline V gene are PRHDT and FYEKMQ (reference sequence). The CDR3 length is 22 residues.

The chain carries TRBV30 and TRBJ1-3; 11 positions match TRBD1. This CDR3 has 14 amino acids. Germline V lookup: CDR1 GTSNPN, CDR2 SVGIG (reference sequence). Trimming removed 5 bases from V and 2 bases from J; junction bases left unmatched: 2. CDR3 in DNA: TGTGCCTGGGGACAGGGGGCAGCTGGAAACACCATATATTTT. Translated: CAWGQGAAGNTIYF.

This chain connects TRBV2 to TRBJ1-1; D uncertain. CDR1 is SNHLY, CDR2 FYNNEI, per germline. V lost 3 bases and J 10 bases, leaving 12 bases between the germline ends. The CDR3 is made up of 12 amino acids. The DNA for the CDR3 is TGTGCCAGCAGTGAGGAAGGTGTAGGAGCTTTCTTT. Translated: CASSEEGVGAFF.

The chain carries TRBV4-3 and TRBJ2-3; 8 bases fit TRBD2. The CDR3 covers 18 residues. V dropped 4 bases and J dropped 2; count of bases not matched to a gene: 14. Germline values: CDR1 LGHNA, CDR2 YSLEER. The chain's CDR3 is CASSLLSYSGAPTDTQYF. CDR3 DNA: TGCGCCAGCAGCCTTCTCTCGTATAGCGGGGCCCCCACAGATACGCAGTATTTT.

The chain uses TRBV3-1 (or the pseudogene TRBV3-2) and TRBJ2-1; possible D gene TRBD2, 5 bases. Germline V CDR1 and CDR2: LGHDT, YNNKEL (reference sequence). CDR3 length equals 12 residues. The V and J ends lost 0 bases and 15 bases respectively, with 12 bases between them. CDR3 in amino acids: CASSQENLAVFF. The CDR3 DNA follows: TGTGCCAGCAGCCAAGAAAACCTAGCTGTGTTCTTC.

The rearrangement uses TRBV7-2 and TRBJ1-5; D might be TRBD1 (6 bases). This CDR3 is 13 amino acids long. Germline CDR1 reads SGHTA; CDR2 reads FQGNSA. V shed 6 bases and J shed 4 bases, with 10 bases lying between them. Written as DNA, the CDR3 is TGTGCCAGCAGGGCAGGGGCAAATCAGCCCCAGCATTTT. Its translation: CASRAGANQPQHF. Full variable domain (rest looked up from reference TRBV7-2 and TRBJ1-5): GAGVSQSPSNKVTEKGKDVELRCDPISGHTALYWYRQSLGQGLEFLIYFQGNSAPDKSGLPSDRFSAERTGGSVSTLTIQRTQQEDSAVYLCASRAGANQPQHFGDGTRLSIL.